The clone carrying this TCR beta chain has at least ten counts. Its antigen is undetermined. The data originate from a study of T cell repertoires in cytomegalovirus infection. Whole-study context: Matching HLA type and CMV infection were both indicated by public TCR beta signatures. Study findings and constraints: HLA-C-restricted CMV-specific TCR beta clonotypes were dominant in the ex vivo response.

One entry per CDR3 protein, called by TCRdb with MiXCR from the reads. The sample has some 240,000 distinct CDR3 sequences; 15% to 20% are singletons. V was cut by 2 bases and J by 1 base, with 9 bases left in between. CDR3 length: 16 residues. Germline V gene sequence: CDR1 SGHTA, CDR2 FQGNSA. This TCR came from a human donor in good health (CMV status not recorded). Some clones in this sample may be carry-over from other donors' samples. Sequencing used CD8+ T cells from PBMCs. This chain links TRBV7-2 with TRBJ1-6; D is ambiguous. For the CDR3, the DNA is TGTGCCAGCAGCTTACTTGTACAGTCCTATAATTCACCCCTCCACTTT. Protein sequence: CASSLLVQSYNSPLHF.